This T cell receptor beta chain is from a study of tumor and adjacent non-tumor tissue in lung cancer. Turning to the study itself: The cohort had around twelve adenocarcinoma, 2 squamous cell and 1 small cell patients.

A modified ARM-PCR protocol with three rounds of nested PCR amplified TCRbeta. MiXCR was run by TCRdb on the multiplex PCR reads, yielding one entry per CDR3 protein. Found here are fewer than 120,000 distinct CDR3 sequences, approximately 87% of them singletons; the top ten hold more than 20%. The CDR3 is 18 residues long. Germline CDR1 and CDR2: SGHAT and FQNNGV. General study findings and limits: Significantly higher TCR diversity was found in tumor than normal lung. Top 100 clones took a larger repertoire share in normal lung.

This clonotype has only a few counts. Its cognate antigen is unknown. Germline and junction disagree at one end, which may indicate a read error. RNA was extracted from bulk tissue without any cell sorting. The source is a man aged 70-80 years with non-small cell lung cancer. V is TRBV11-2 and J is TRBJ2-1; D is possibly TRBD2 (6 bases). Sequencing was performed on lung tumor tissue. The CDR3 protein is CASSLHVRDWASYDEQFF. CDR3 sequence (DNA): TGTGCTAGCAGCCTACATGTGCGGGACTGGGCCTCCTACGATGAGCAGTTCTTC.